The T cell receptor (beta chain) under discussion was sequenced for a study of blood T cells in healthy people across ages. Study-level findings and limits: TCR beta diversity, measured per million T cells, fell in a roughly linear way with age.

Germline V lookup: CDR1 SGHTA, CDR2 FQGTGA. The V end lost 1 base, the J end lost 7 bases, and 10 bases lay between the germline ends. CDR3 length: 13 residues. Then a second PCR, running roughly 6 to 12 cycles, was carried out with a sample-barcoded 5' primer and a J-beta primer mix. A tag from a template-switch adaptor with 12 random nucleotides marked each cDNA molecule. A single record per CDR3 protein comes from TCRdb applying MiXCR to the 5' RACE reads. Among 1.8 million or so distinct CDR3 sequences listed, approximately 39% were seen once. A remark on this clonotype: Its antigen is currently unknown.

The chain recombines TRBV7-3 with TRBJ1-2; perhaps TRBD1 as D (6 bases). The sample comprised blood. The clonotype comes from a human donor in good health. The CDR3 DNA is TGTGCCAGCAGCTTAAGCAGGGGCTCTGGCTACACCTTC. Protein: CASSLSRGSGYTF.